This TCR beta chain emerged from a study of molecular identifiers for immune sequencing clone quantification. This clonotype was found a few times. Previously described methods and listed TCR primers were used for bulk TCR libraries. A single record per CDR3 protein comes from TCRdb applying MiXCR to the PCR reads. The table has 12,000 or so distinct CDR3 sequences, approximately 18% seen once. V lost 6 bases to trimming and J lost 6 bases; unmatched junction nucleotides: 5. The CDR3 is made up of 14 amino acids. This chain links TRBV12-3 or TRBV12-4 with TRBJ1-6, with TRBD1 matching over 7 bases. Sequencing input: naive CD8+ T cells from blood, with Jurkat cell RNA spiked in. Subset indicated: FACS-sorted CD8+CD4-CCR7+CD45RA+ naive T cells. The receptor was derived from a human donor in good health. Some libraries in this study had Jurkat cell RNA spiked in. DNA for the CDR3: TGTGCCAGCAGAAAGAGGGGGCCTAATTCACCCCTCCACTTT. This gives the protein CASRKRGPNSPLHF.